These 7 T cell receptor beta chains were sequenced from one sample in a study of neurological immune-mediated disorders. TCRdb analysed the 5' RACE reads with MiXCR anew, one entry per CDR3 protein. Among 35,000 to 55,000 distinct CDR3 sequences listed, more than 5% were seen once. The sequencing input was CD4+ T cells from blood. The receptors were gathered from a woman aged 40 to 49 in good health.

Many counts were recorded for this clonotype. The V call is TRBV5-6, the J call TRBJ1-6; 7 bases are a match to TRBD1. The germline V gene has CDR1 SGHDT and CDR2 YYEEEE. Trimming at V came to 1 base and at J to 5 bases, leaving 6 bases not matched to a gene. This CDR3 has 16 residues. The CDR3 is CASSLRGGGNNSPLHF. The CDR3 DNA follows: TGTGCCAGCAGCTTGAGAGGAGGGGGCAATAATTCACCCCTCCACTTT.

This clonotype appeared many times. The chain combines TRBV7-2 with TRBJ2-1, with 8 nucleotides matching TRBD2. Germline CDR1 and CDR2: SGHTA and FQGNSA. This CDR3 is built from 20 residues. J gave up 4 bases and V 3 bases, and 20 bases lay outside the gene matches. This CDR3 reads CASSFPGLGSREAPYNEQFF. CDR3 nucleotides: TGTGCCAGCAGCTTTCCGGGACTAGGATCCCGGGAGGCCCCTTACAATGAGCAGTTCTTC.

In this sample, this clonotype turned up many times. The rearrangement links TRBV20-1 to TRBJ2-7, with 8 bases that match TRBD1. V shed 1 base, J shed 9 bases, and the junction held 14 bases outside the gene matches. The CDR3 spans 15 residues. Germline V gene data show CDR1 as DFQATT and CDR2 as SNEGSKA (reference sequence). In nucleotides, the CDR3 is TGCAGTGCTAGAGCTGGGACAGGCAAGTTCGGCGGGCAGTACTTC. As protein: CSARAGTGKFGGQYF.

This clonotype was seen at least ten times. The chain is built from TRBV5-1 and TRBJ2-5; maybe TRBD2 (6 bases). The CDR3 loop spans 13 amino acids. Between the trimmed V and J ends, which lost 1 base and 4 bases, there was a span of 8 bases. Germline V gene data show CDR1 as SGHRS and CDR2 as YFSETQ. For the CDR3, the DNA is TGCGCCAGCAGCTTGTCGGGAGCAGAGACCCAGTACTTC. This gives the protein CASSLSGAETQYF.

This clonotype was found many times. This chain uses TRBV5-1 with TRBJ2-2; D is undetermined. From germline, CDR1 is SGHRS and CDR2 YFSETQ. This CDR3 comprises 14 residues. Between the trimmed V and J ends, which lost 5 bases and 3 bases, there was a span of 11 bases. CDR3 coding DNA: TGCGCCAGCAGTTCGAGCGAATACACCGGGGAGCTGTTTTTT. Translation gives CASSSSEYTGELFF.

This clonotype showed up many times. V and J are TRBV7-2 and TRBJ2-5; D is unresolved. Germline-derived CDR1 and CDR2 are SGHTA and FQGNSA. Trimming removed 5 bases from V and 1 base from J, with 11 bases in between. The CDR3 sequence is 14 residues long. CDR3 sequence reads: CASSPRRSQETQYF. The CDR3 DNA sequence: TGTGCCAGCAGCCCCCGCAGGAGCCAAGAGACCCAGTACTTC.

This clonotype has at least ten counts. The gene calls are TRBV6-6 and TRBJ2-2, with a tentative D call TRBD1 (5 bases). This CDR3 spans 15 amino acids. Germline CDR1 and CDR2: MNHNY and SVGAGI (reference sequence). V dropped 2 bases and J dropped 5 bases, with 12 bases sitting between them. The DNA for the CDR3 is TGTGCCAGCAGTTACGAAGGACAAATTACCGGGGAGCTGTTTTTT. Translating it yields CASSYEGQITGELFF.